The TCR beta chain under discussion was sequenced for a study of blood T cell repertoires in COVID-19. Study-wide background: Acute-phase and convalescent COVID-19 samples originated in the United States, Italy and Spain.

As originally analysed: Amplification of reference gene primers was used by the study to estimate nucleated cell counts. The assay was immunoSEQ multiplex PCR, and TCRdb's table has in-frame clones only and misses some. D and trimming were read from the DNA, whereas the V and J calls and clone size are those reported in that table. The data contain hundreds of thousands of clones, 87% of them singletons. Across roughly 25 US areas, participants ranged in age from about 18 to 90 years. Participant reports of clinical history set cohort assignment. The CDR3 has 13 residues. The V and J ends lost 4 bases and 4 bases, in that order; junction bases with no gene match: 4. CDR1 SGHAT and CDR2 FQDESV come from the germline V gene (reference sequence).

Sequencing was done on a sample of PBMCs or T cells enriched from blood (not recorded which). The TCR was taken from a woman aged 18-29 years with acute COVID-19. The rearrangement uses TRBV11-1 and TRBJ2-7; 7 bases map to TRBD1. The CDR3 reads CASSSGQTYEQYF. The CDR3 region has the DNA TGTGCCAGCAGCTCGGGACAGACATACGAGCAGTACTTC.